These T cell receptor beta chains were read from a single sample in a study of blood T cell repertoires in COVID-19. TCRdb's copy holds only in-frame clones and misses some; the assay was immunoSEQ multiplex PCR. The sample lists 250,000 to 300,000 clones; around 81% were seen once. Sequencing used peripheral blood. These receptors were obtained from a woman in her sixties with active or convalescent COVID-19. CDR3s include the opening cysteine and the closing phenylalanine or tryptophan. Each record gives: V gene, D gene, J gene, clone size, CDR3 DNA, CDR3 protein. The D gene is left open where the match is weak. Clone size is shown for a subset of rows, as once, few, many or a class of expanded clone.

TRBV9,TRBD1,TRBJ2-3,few,TGTGCCAGCAGCGTGGGACAGGGCACTAGCACAGATACGCAGTATTTT,CASSVGQGTSTDTQYF
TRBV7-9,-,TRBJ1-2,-,TGTGCCAGCAGCTTCGCTCCAGGACGATCAGGGATATGGGGCACCTTC,CASSFAPGRSGIWGTF
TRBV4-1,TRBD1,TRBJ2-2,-,TGCGCCAGCAGCCAATACCCAGGGGGCAACACCGGGGAGCTGTTTTTT,CASSQYPGGNTGELFF
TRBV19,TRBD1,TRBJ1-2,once,TGTGCCAGTAGTATAGTTGGCGCTCGAGACAGGGGGCGAGCTGGCTACACCTTC,CASSIVGARDRGRAGYTF
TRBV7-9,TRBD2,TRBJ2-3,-,TGTGCCAGCAGCTGGATGACTAGCGGTACAGATACGCAGTATTTT,CASSWMTSGTDTQYF
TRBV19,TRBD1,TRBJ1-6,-,TGTGCCAGTAGTAAAGGCGGCAGGGGGCTCGGTTCACCCCTCCACTTT,CASSKGGRGLGSPLHF
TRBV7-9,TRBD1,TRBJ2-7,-,TGTGCCAGCAGCTCAATCCCCGGGACAGGGCCCTACGAGCAGTACTTC,CASSSIPGTGPYEQYF
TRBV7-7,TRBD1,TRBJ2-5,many,TGTGCCAGCAGTCGGGACAGTCAAGAGACCCAGTACTTC,CASSRDSQETQYF
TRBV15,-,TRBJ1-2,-,TGTGCCACCAGCAGAGATGAGTTCTACTATGGCTACACCTTC,CATSRDEFYYGYTF
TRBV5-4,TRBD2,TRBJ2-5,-,TGTGCCAGCAGCTTGGCCCAGCGGGGGTTGGGGGAGACCCAGTACTTC,CASSLAQRGLGETQYF
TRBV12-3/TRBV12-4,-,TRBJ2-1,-,TGTGCCAGCAGTTTAGCCGACAATGAGCAGTTCTTC,CASSLADNEQFF
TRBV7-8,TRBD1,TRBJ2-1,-,TGTGCCAGCAGCTTAGCCAGGGGACAGGGTAGCAATGAGCAGTTCTTC,CASSLARGQGSNEQFF
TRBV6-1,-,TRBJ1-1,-,TGTGCCAGCAGTGACTTCGAACTGAAAATGAACACTGAAGCTTTCTTT,CASSDFELKMNTEAFF
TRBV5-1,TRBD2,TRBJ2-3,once,TGCGCCAGCAGCTTGGGTGCTAGCGGGGCCACAGATACGCAGTATTTT,CASSLGASGATDTQYF
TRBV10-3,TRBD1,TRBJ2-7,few,TGTGCCATCAGGGAGTCTAGGGGGCTCTACGAGCAGTACTTC,CAIRESRGLYEQYF
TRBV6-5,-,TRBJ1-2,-,TGTGCCAGCAGTCCGACATCTAACTATGGCTACACCTTC,CASSPTSNYGYTF
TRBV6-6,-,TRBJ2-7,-,TGTGCCAGCAGTTTTACAGGGGGGGCAAGCGAGCAGTACTTC,CASSFTGGASEQYF
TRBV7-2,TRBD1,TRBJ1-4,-,TGTGCCAGCAGCTTAGAGCCGGGACAGGGGTTTAAAAAACTGTTTTTT,CASSLEPGQGFKKLFF
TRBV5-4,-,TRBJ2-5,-,TGTGCCAGCAGCCCGGACAGCAAAGAGACCCAGTACTTC,CASSPDSKETQYF
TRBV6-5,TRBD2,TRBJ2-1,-,TGTGCCAGCAGTTACCCTATAGCGGGGGGCGGCAATGAGCAGTTCTTC,CASSYPIAGGGNEQFF
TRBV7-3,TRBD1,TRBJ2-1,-,TGTGCCAGCAGCTTAACGAATAGGGACAGCGAGCAGTTCTTC,CASSLTNRDSEQFF
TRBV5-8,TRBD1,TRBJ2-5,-,TGTGCCAGCAGCTTGGGGGACAGGGCTGAAGAGACCCAGTACTTC,CASSLGDRAEETQYF
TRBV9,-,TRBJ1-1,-,TGTGCCAGCAGCGTCCTGACAGATATGAACACTGAAGCTTTCTTT,CASSVLTDMNTEAFF
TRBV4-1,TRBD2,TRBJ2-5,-,TGCGCCAGCAGCCAAGACGGGACTAGCGCGATCCAGTACTTC,CASSQDGTSAIQYF
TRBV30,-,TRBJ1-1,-,TGTGCCTGGAAGGGGTTCAACACTGAAGCTTTCTTT,CAWKGFNTEAFF
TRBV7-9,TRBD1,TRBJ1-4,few,TGTGCCAGCAGCTTTGGGAGGGACAGGGGGTTATACGAAAAACTGTTTTTT,CASSFGRDRGLYEKLFF
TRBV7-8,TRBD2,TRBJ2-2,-,TGTGCCAGCAGCCCCCGTCAAGCGGGGGGGCCCGGGGAGCTGTTTTTT,CASSPRQAGGPGELFF
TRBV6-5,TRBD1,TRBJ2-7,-,TGTGCCAGCAGTTTCGACAGGGGTCCCTACGAGCAGTACTTC,CASSFDRGPYEQYF
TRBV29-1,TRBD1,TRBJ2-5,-,TGCAGCGTGGACAGGCAGAGGGAGACCCAGTACTTC,CSVDRQRETQYF
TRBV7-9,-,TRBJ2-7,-,TGTGCCACCGGCGAAAGGGCTAGCGCTTCTTTCCACGAGCAGTACTTC,CATGERASASFHEQYF
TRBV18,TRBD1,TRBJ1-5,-,TGTGCCAGCTCTCCAGGGGGCGCGGGTCAGCCCCAGCATTTT,CASSPGGAGQPQHF
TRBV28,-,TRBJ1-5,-,TGTGCCAGCAGTTTATCCTCGGGTTTTATAAGTCAGCCCCAGCATTTT,CASSLSSGFISQPQHF
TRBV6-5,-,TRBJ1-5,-,TGTGCCAGCAGTAGGGGCCCTGGCAGCAATCAGCCCCAGCATTTT,CASSRGPGSNQPQHF
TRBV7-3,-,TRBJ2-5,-,TGTGCCAGCAGCTTAGCTCTAGAGGGGACCCAGTACTTC,CASSLALEGTQYF
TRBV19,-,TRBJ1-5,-,TGTGCCAGTAGTATACTGTGGCAGGGATTGGATCAGCCCCAGCATTTT,CASSILWQGLDQPQHF
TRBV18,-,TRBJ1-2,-,TGTGCCAGCTCACCACAAGCGGTCGTCGACGGAGTCTTCTATGGCTACACCTTC,CASSPQAVVDGVFYGYTF
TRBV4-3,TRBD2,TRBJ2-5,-,TGCGCCAGCAGCCAAGATCCGGGGACTAGGGCAGAGACCCAGTACTTC,CASSQDPGTRAETQYF
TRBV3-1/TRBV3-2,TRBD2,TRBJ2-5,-,TGTGCCAGCAGCCGTGGGACTAGCGGAAGATCAGAGACCCAGTACTTC,CASSRGTSGRSETQYF
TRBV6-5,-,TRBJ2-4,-,TGTGCCAGCAGTTACTCGACGGCGGCGGGAAGGAACATTCAGTACTTC,CASSYSTAAGRNIQYF
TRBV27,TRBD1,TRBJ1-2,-,TGTGCCAGCAGTTTCACCGACAGGGTCCTTCCTCCAAACTATGGCTACACCTTC,CASSFTDRVLPPNYGYTF
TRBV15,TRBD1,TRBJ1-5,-,TGTGCCACCAGCGGGACAGGGGTTAGCAATCAGCCCCAGCATTTT,CATSGTGVSNQPQHF
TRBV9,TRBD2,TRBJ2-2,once,TGTGCCAGCAGCGTAGAGGTTAGCGGGGGGAAGAACACCGGGGAGCTGTTTTTT,CASSVEVSGGKNTGELFF
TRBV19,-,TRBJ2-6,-,TGTGCCAGTAGTATAATGTCGGGGGCCAACGTCCTGACTTTC,CASSIMSGANVLTF
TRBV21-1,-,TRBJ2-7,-,TGTGCCAGCAGCAAAGATGGCGGAAACTCCTACGAGCAGTACTTC,CASSKDGGNSYEQYF
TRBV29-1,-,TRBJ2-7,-,TGCAGCGCCCAACTAGCCTCCCACTACGAGCAGTACTTC,CSAQLASHYEQYF
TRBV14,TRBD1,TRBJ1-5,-,TGTGCCAGCAGCCACGCTTACGGAAGACAGGGAAATCAGCCCCAGCATTTT,CASSHAYGRQGNQPQHF
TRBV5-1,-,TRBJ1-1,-,TGCGCCAGCAGACCTCAGGGGAACACTGAAGCTTTCTTT,CASRPQGNTEAFF